This T cell receptor beta chain was captured in a study of blood T cell repertoires in COVID-19. About the study: T cells, B-cell-depleted T cells, or PBMCs provided the cDNA or gDNA that served as material.

Original data processing: Estimation of nucleated cell counts was performed using reference gene primer amplification. Only in-frame clones appear in the TCRdb table, and some are missing; sequencing was by immunoSEQ multiplex PCR. V and J calls plus clone size are reproduced from that table; the DNA served to infer D and trimming. Among roughly 120,000 clones listed, 65% to 85% were seen once. The ends lost 6 bases at V and 3 bases at J; junction bases unmatched: 3. Germline CDR1 GTSNPN, CDR2 SVGIG (reference sequence). The CDR3 runs to 13 residues. The specimen sequenced was peripheral blood. The chain combines TRBV30 with TRBJ1-3, with 9 positions matching TRBD1. The sequence derives from a middle-aged man with acute or convalescent COVID-19. The CDR3 region has the DNA TGTGCCTGCACAGGGGGCTATGGAAACACCATATATTTT. Protein product: CACTGGYGNTIYF.